This T cell receptor beta chain was captured by sequencing in a study of blood T cell repertoires in COVID-19. The CDR3 extends over 15 amino acids. Losses at the gene ends were 4 bases for V and 6 bases for J; bases not matched to a gene: 9. Germline V CDR1 and CDR2: LGHDT, YNNKEL (reference sequence). Authors' methods: Reference gene primer amplification gave nucleated cell count estimates. Sequencing used immunoSEQ multiplex PCR; TCRdb keeps in-frame clones, though not all of them. The V and J calls and the clone size are those of that table, but D and trimming were determined from the DNA. The sample consists of some 330,000 clones, 80% to 95% of them appearing once.

The sequence was collected from a woman aged 25 to 39 who had recovered from COVID-19. This chain joins TRBV3-1 (or the pseudogene TRBV3-2) and TRBJ2-1, with 7 nucleotides matching TRBD2. The sample comprised PBMCs or T cells enriched from blood (not recorded which). The CDR3 nucleotides read TGTGCCAGCAGCCTACGAGGCCTAGCGGCCAATGAGCAGTTCTTC. This encodes CASSLRGLAANEQFF.